The entry below describes one T cell receptor beta chain. Germline V CDR1 and CDR2: KGHSH, LQKENI. The V end lost 2 bases, the J end lost 7 bases, and 11 bases lay between the germline ends. This CDR3 spans 13 amino acids. The data were taken from a study of blood T cell repertoires in COVID-19. Repertoires were generated with immunoSEQ multiplex PCR, while TCRdb's copy carries only in-frame clones and drops some. The sample lists some 270,000 clones, under 85% seen once, with about 1% in the top ten. This TCR came from a human donor with COVID-19, enrolled during active disease. The donor label of this sample is uncertain. Sequenced input: peripheral blood. The chain links TRBV18 to TRBJ1-1; D is ambiguous. CDR3 sequence: CASSPEETGEAFF. CDR3 in DNA: TGTGCCAGCTCACCAGAAGAGACGGGTGAAGCTTTCTTT.